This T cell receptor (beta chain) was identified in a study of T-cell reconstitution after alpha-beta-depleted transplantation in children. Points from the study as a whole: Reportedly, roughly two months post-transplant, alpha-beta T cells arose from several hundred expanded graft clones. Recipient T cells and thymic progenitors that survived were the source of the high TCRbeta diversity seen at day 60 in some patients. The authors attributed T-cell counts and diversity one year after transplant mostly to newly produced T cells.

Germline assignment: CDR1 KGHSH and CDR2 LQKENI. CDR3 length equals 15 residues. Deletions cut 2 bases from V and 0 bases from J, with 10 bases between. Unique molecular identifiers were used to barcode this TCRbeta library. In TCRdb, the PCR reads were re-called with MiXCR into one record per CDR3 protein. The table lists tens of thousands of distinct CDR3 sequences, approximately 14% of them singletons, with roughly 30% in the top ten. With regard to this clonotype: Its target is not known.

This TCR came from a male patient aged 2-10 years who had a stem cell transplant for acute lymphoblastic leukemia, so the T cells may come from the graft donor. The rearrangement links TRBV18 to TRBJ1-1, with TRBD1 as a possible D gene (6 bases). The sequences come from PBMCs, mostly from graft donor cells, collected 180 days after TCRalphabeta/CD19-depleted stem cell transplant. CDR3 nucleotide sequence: TGTGCCAGCTCACCAAGGGGGGGGCTGAACACTGAAGCTTTCTTT. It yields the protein CASSPRGGLNTEAFF.